This T cell receptor beta chain is from a study of T-cell memory formation after mild COVID-19. In the study overall: Clustering of TCRs was largely donor specific.

TCRdb called the 5' RACE reads again in MiXCR, with one record for every CDR3 protein. The top ten clones hold 20% to 25% of a sample with approximately 260,000 distinct CDR3 sequences, roughly 17% of them seen once. The CDR3 has 15 amino acids. Per germline, CDR1 MGHDK and CDR2 SYGVNS. The V end lost 1 base, the J end lost 0 bases, and 9 bases lay between the germline ends. This TCR was sampled from a young man who had mild COVID-19 (a few samples of this study predate the infection). Cell type and time point are not known. The rearrangement joins TRBV25-1 to TRBJ1-1; D unclear. Material: PBMCs or a T cell subset sorted from them (not recorded which). CDR3 nucleotides: TGTGCCAGCAGTGAATCGGGTTTCATGAACACTGAAGCTTTCTTT. The encoded protein is CASSESGFMNTEAFF.